These T cell receptor beta chains were read from a single sample in a study of blood T cell repertoires in COVID-19. TCRdb's copy holds only in-frame clones and misses some; the assay was immunoSEQ multiplex PCR. This sample carries 170,000 or so clones, approximately 80% of them seen once, and the ten largest clones take roughly 2.8%. Input material: peripheral blood. The receptors here all came from an older woman with acute or convalescent COVID-19. The CDR3 runs from the conserved cysteine through the conserved F or W. Each record gives: clone size, D gene, J gene, V gene, CDR3 DNA, CDR3 protein. D genes are given only for firm matches. Rows give clone size only sometimes, using once, few, many, or a class for an expanded clone.

abundance: .
d_gene: TRBD2
j_gene: TRBJ2-1
v_gene: TRBV6-4
CDR3nt: TGTGCCAGCAGTGAGTGGAACTCGGGGACTAGGCAATTCTTC
CDR3aa: CASSEWNSGTRQFF

abundance: .
d_gene: .
j_gene: TRBJ2-7
v_gene: TRBV28
CDR3nt: TGTGCCAGCAGTTACAGCTACGAGCAGTACTTC
CDR3aa: CASSYSYEQYF

abundance: .
d_gene: TRBD1
j_gene: TRBJ1-5
v_gene: TRBV19
CDR3nt: TGTGCCAGTACGGGACAGCCCTATAGCAATCAGCCCCAGCATTTT
CDR3aa: CASTGQPYSNQPQHF

abundance: once
d_gene: .
j_gene: TRBJ2-1
v_gene: TRBV6-2/TRBV6-3
CDR3nt: TGTGCCAGCAGTTTTTCGGGAGCCTCCAACAATGAGCAGTTCTTC
CDR3aa: CASSFSGASNNEQFF

abundance: .
d_gene: TRBD2
j_gene: TRBJ2-7
v_gene: TRBV7-6
CDR3nt: TGTGCCAGCAGCCCTCTCGCGGGGGGTTACTACGAGCAGTACTTC
CDR3aa: CASSPLAGGYYEQYF

abundance: .
d_gene: TRBD1
j_gene: TRBJ2-7
v_gene: TRBV7-2
CDR3nt: TGTGCCAGCAGCTTAGGATCAGGGGGCCCCTACGAGCAGTACTTC
CDR3aa: CASSLGSGGPYEQYF

abundance: few
d_gene: .
j_gene: TRBJ2-7
v_gene: TRBV10-3
CDR3nt: TGTGCCATCAGTGATGAGGGTAGGGAGCAGTACTTC
CDR3aa: CAISDEGREQYF

abundance: .
d_gene: .
j_gene: TRBJ1-6
v_gene: TRBV27
CDR3nt: TGTGCCAGCAGTCTGAGACAGGCGTATAATTCACCCCTCCACTTT
CDR3aa: CASSLRQAYNSPLHF

abundance: few
d_gene: .
j_gene: TRBJ2-7
v_gene: TRBV11-2
CDR3nt: TGTGCCAGCAGCGCAAGGACAGCTTCCTACGAGCAGTACTTC
CDR3aa: CASSARTASYEQYF

abundance: .
d_gene: .
j_gene: TRBJ1-1
v_gene: TRBV24-1
CDR3nt: TGTGCCACCAGTGGGATAAAGGGGAAGAACACTGAAGCTTTCTTT
CDR3aa: CATSGIKGKNTEAFF

abundance: .
d_gene: TRBD1
j_gene: TRBJ2-7
v_gene: TRBV3-1/TRBV3-2
CDR3nt: TGTGCCAGCAGCCCCTATTCGACAGGGCCGTACGAGCAGTACTTC
CDR3aa: CASSPYSTGPYEQYF

abundance: once
d_gene: TRBD1
j_gene: TRBJ1-2
v_gene: TRBV29-1
CDR3nt: TGCAGCGTCGGACAGGGAAACTATGGCTACACCTTC
CDR3aa: CSVGQGNYGYTF

abundance: .
d_gene: .
j_gene: TRBJ1-3
v_gene: TRBV4-3
CDR3nt: TGCGCCAGCAGCCCCTCCACGGGCTCTGGAAACACCATATATTTT
CDR3aa: CASSPSTGSGNTIYF

abundance: .
d_gene: .
j_gene: TRBJ1-2
v_gene: TRBV3-1/TRBV3-2
CDR3nt: TGTGCCAGCAGCCAAGGCCGGAACTATGGCTACACCTTC
CDR3aa: CASSQGRNYGYTF

abundance: many
d_gene: TRBD2
j_gene: TRBJ2-7
v_gene: TRBV5-4
CDR3nt: TGTGCCAGCAGCTTGTCGACTAGCCTTTACGAGCAGTACTTC
CDR3aa: CASSLSTSLYEQYF

abundance: .
d_gene: TRBD1
j_gene: TRBJ2-7
v_gene: TRBV2
CDR3nt: TGTGCCAGCAGTCCCCGACAGGGGAGCTCCTACGAGCAGTACTTC
CDR3aa: CASSPRQGSSYEQYF

abundance: .
d_gene: .
j_gene: TRBJ1-4
v_gene: TRBV12-3/TRBV12-4
CDR3nt: TGTGCCAGCAGTTTACTCAGGGATTGGGGTCTGTTTTTT
CDR3aa: CASSLLRDWGLFF

abundance: .
d_gene: TRBD2
j_gene: TRBJ2-2
v_gene: TRBV6-2/TRBV6-3
CDR3nt: TGTGCCAGCAGTTCCCCCTTACTAGCGGGTACCCGCCCAACGAACACCGGGGAGCTGTTTTTT
CDR3aa: CASSSPLLAGTRPTNTGELFF

abundance: .
d_gene: TRBD2
j_gene: TRBJ2-7
v_gene: TRBV15
CDR3nt: TGTGCCACCAGCTCCCCGTTCTTGGGCGGGGGGGTCTACGAGCAGTACTTC
CDR3aa: CATSSPFLGGGVYEQYF

abundance: .
d_gene: TRBD1
j_gene: TRBJ1-5
v_gene: TRBV19
CDR3nt: TGTGCCACGGGGATTCGGGGACAGCGATATGATCAGCCCCAGCATTTT
CDR3aa: CATGIRGQRYDQPQHF

abundance: .
d_gene: .
j_gene: TRBJ2-1
v_gene: TRBV6-5
CDR3nt: TGTGCCAGCCGAACGAAGAAGCGCAATGAGCAGTTCTTC
CDR3aa: CASRTKKRNEQFF

abundance: .
d_gene: TRBD2
j_gene: TRBJ2-7
v_gene: TRBV5-4
CDR3nt: TGTGCCAGCAGGGATACTAGCGGGGGGACCTACGAGCAGTACTTC
CDR3aa: CASRDTSGGTYEQYF

abundance: few
d_gene: .
j_gene: TRBJ2-2
v_gene: TRBV30
CDR3nt: TGTGCCTGGAGTGTACTGAGGGCCGGGGAGCTGTTTTTT
CDR3aa: CAWSVLRAGELFF

abundance: .
d_gene: TRBD2
j_gene: TRBJ2-1
v_gene: TRBV7-3
CDR3nt: TGTGCCAGCAGCCCCCAGCGGGGGCCTGGGGTGAATGAGCAGTTCTTC
CDR3aa: CASSPQRGPGVNEQFF

abundance: .
d_gene: TRBD1
j_gene: TRBJ2-5
v_gene: TRBV18
CDR3nt: TGTGCCAGCTCACCACCGGCAGGGGGCTTTGAGACCCAGTACTTC
CDR3aa: CASSPPAGGFETQYF

abundance: .
d_gene: .
j_gene: TRBJ1-2
v_gene: TRBV3-1/TRBV3-2
CDR3nt: TGTGCCAGCAGCACTCGGACAGCCTATGGCTACACCTTC
CDR3aa: CASSTRTAYGYTF

abundance: .
d_gene: .
j_gene: TRBJ2-5
v_gene: TRBV10-3
CDR3nt: TGTGCCATCAGTGAGGTGGCTCGCCTGGAGACCCAGTACTTC
CDR3aa: CAISEVARLETQYF

abundance: .
d_gene: .
j_gene: TRBJ1-2
v_gene: TRBV6-5
CDR3nt: TGTGCCAGCAGTCCCGGTATCGGGAGGACAAATGGCTACACCTTC
CDR3aa: CASSPGIGRTNGYTF

abundance: .
d_gene: .
j_gene: TRBJ2-7
v_gene: TRBV6-5
CDR3nt: TGTGCCAGCAGTCCCGGAGACGCCCTCTCCTACGAGCAGTACTTC
CDR3aa: CASSPGDALSYEQYF

abundance: .
d_gene: .
j_gene: TRBJ2-5
v_gene: TRBV9
CDR3nt: TGTGCCAGCAGCGTAGCTGGCCATGGGGGCCAACAAGAGACCCAGTACTTC
CDR3aa: CASSVAGHGGQQETQYF

abundance: once
d_gene: TRBD1
j_gene: TRBJ2-3
v_gene: TRBV24-1
CDR3nt: TGTGCCACCAGTGCCTGGGGGACAGGGGGCGAAGATACGCAGTATTTT
CDR3aa: CATSAWGTGGEDTQYF

abundance: .
d_gene: TRBD1
j_gene: TRBJ1-2
v_gene: TRBV7-2
CDR3nt: TGTGCCAGCAGCACAGGGACAGGGGTTGGCTACACCTTC
CDR3aa: CASSTGTGVGYTF

abundance: .
d_gene: TRBD2
j_gene: TRBJ2-3
v_gene: TRBV7-8
CDR3nt: TGTGCCAGCAGCGTACAGGCACTAGCGTCTAGCACAGATACGCAGTATTTT
CDR3aa: CASSVQALASSTDTQYF

abundance: .
d_gene: TRBD1
j_gene: TRBJ1-5
v_gene: TRBV5-1
CDR3nt: TGCGCCAGCAGCGAGGGGACAGCCGGCAATCAGCCCCAGCATTTT
CDR3aa: CASSEGTAGNQPQHF

abundance: .
d_gene: .
j_gene: TRBJ2-7
v_gene: TRBV29-1
CDR3nt: TGCAGCCTCCGCAAAGGGGGAAGATTCTACGAGCAGTACTTC
CDR3aa: CSLRKGGRFYEQYF

abundance: .
d_gene: .
j_gene: TRBJ1-2
v_gene: TRBV5-4
CDR3nt: TGTGCCAGCAGCCCGGACAGTGCTAACTATGGCTACACCTTC
CDR3aa: CASSPDSANYGYTF

abundance: .
d_gene: .
j_gene: TRBJ1-6
v_gene: TRBV12-3/TRBV12-4
CDR3nt: TGTGCCAGCAGTTTCGAGGGAAAACCCCTCCACTTT
CDR3aa: CASSFEGKPLHF

abundance: .
d_gene: TRBD1
j_gene: TRBJ2-3
v_gene: TRBV28
CDR3nt: TGTGCCAGCAGTAGGGACAGGACGCAGTATTTT
CDR3aa: CASSRDRTQYF

abundance: .
d_gene: TRBD1
j_gene: TRBJ1-2
v_gene: TRBV6-1
CDR3nt: TGTGCCAGCAGTGTTTTGGGTACAGGGGCGTTATATGGCTACACCTTC
CDR3aa: CASSVLGTGALYGYTF

abundance: .
d_gene: TRBD1
j_gene: TRBJ1-2
v_gene: TRBV2
CDR3nt: TGTGCCAGCACGGCGAGGACAGGGGGCGTCAAGGGCTATGGCTACACCTTC
CDR3aa: CASTARTGGVKGYGYTF

abundance: .
d_gene: TRBD1
j_gene: TRBJ2-5
v_gene: TRBV5-1
CDR3nt: TGCGCCAGCAGCTTGGAGTCAGGGGGCAGAGAGACCCAGTACTTC
CDR3aa: CASSLESGGRETQYF

abundance: .
d_gene: TRBD1
j_gene: TRBJ2-2
v_gene: TRBV11-2
CDR3nt: TGTGCCAGCAGCACTGTAGGACAGGACCCCAACACCGGGGAGCTGTTTTTT
CDR3aa: CASSTVGQDPNTGELFF

abundance: .
d_gene: TRBD1
j_gene: TRBJ1-3
v_gene: TRBV7-9
CDR3nt: TGTGCCAGCAGCCGCCCGGACAGGGAAACTGGAAACACCATATATTTT
CDR3aa: CASSRPDRETGNTIYF

abundance: .
d_gene: .
j_gene: TRBJ1-2
v_gene: TRBV5-6
CDR3nt: TGTGCCAGCAGCTTGCCCGGGACATTGGATGGCTACACCTTC
CDR3aa: CASSLPGTLDGYTF

abundance: once
d_gene: .
j_gene: TRBJ1-1
v_gene: TRBV6-2/TRBV6-3
CDR3nt: TGTGCCAGCAGTTACGTTTATAGTGAAGCTTTCTTT
CDR3aa: CASSYVYSEAFF